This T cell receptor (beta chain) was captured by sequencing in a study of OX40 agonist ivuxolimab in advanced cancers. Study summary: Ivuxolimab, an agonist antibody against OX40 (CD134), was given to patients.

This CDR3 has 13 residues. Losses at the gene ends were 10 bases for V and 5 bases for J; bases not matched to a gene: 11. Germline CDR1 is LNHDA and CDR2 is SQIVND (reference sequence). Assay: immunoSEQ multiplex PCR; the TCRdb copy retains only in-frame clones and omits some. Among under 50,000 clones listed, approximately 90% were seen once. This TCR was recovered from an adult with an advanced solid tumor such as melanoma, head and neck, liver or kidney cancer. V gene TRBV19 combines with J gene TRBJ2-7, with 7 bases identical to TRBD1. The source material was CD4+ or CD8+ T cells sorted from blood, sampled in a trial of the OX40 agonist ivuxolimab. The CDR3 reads CATRTTGFDEQYF. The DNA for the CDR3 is TGTGCCACCCGAACGACAGGGTTTGACGAGCAGTACTTC.